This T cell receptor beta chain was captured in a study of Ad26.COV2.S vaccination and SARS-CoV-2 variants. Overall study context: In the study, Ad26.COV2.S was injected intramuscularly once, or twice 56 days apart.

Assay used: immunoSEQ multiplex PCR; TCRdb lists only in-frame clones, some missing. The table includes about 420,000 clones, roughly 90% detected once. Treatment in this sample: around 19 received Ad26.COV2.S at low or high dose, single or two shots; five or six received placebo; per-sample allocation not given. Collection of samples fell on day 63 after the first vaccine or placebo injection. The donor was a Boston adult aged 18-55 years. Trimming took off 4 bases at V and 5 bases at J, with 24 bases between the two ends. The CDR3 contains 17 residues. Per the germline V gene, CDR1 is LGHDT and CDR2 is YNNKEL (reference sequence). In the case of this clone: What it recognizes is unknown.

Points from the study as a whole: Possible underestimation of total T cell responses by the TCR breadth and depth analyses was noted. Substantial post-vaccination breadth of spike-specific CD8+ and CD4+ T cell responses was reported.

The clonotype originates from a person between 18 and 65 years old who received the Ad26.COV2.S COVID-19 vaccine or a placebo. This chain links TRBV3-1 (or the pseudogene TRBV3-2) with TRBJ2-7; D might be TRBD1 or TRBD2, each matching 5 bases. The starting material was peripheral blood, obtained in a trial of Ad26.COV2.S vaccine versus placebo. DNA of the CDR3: TGTGCCAGCAGCCCAAGTCTAGGCGTCGGGGCGCGCCACGAGCAGTACTTC. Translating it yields CASSPSLGVGARHEQYF.